The T cell receptor beta chain under discussion was sequenced for a study of blood T cell repertoires in COVID-19 (TCRdb year 2020). Some background on the complete study: Samples covering the acute and convalescent phases of COVID-19 were provided by collaborators in the United States, Italy and Spain. Nearly every sample came with metadata listing a de-identified subject ID, COVID-19 status, age in years and sex. The repertoires were made available in a free public database intended to serve as a resource for research on the immune response to SARS-CoV-2. Samples came from the ongoing ImmuneRACE study (first 160 participants) plus 1,254 subjects from 6 global collaborators. The prospective study material was composed of cDNA or gDNA derived from T cells, B-cell-depleted T cells, or PBMCs. HLA class I and class II types, where available, came from metadata supplied by the sample provider rather than from assay-based typing. Deeply sampled blood TCRbeta repertoires from subjects exposed to, actively infected with, or recovered from COVID-19 were included in the dataset. What the authors observed across the whole study: The quantity of clinical and demographic metadata differed by source and by participant and was supplied without curation.

Whole blood was collected in K2EDTA tubes by collaborating institutions according to the institutions' own protocols. For TCRbeta analysis, collaborators shipped samples in one of three forms: frozen whole blood, isolated PBMCs, or DNA extracted from either of those sample types. About this clone: The specificity of this receptor is unknown. The sample holds no much larger clone one base away, and base qualities are not on file.

TCRbeta CDR3 regions were amplified from genomic DNA using the immunoSEQ Assay, a bias-controlled multiplex PCR. Turning to the authors' computational methods: Within the assay, amplification of reference gene primers was used to estimate how many nucleated cells each sample contained. Sequence reads were collapsed and filtered to measure the absolute abundance of every unique TCRbeta CDR3 rearrangement. For each sample, productive Simpson clonality was calculated as the square root of Simpson's diversity index across productive rearrangements. TCRdb's version of the immuneACCESS table is confined to in-frame rearrangements and falls short of the full clone set. An unresolved V gene accounts for under half of the shortfall where checked; the remainder is of unknown origin. For V, J and clone size, that table is used; D and trimming come from the DNA. Within this sample are roughly 76,000 clones, with around 88% of them counted one time only. The ten largest clones capture around 13% of the sample.

The V end loses 5 bases and the J end loses 1 base, and a stretch of 9 bases separates them. CDR1 and CDR2, per the germline V gene (reference sequence), are LNHDA and SQIVND. CDR3 length: 13 amino acids, cysteine to phenylalanine. The sequence is cut down to CDR3 DNA, 39 bases in frame from base 1. This clonotype was obtained from a man aged 65-85 years with active or convalescent COVID-19. Sequenced sample: peripheral blood. Recombination connected TRBV19 to TRBJ2-7; the D gene is perhaps TRBD1, from 6 matching bases. The nucleotide sequence is TGTGCCAGTAGTCGGGACACTTCCTACGAGCAGTACTTC. Protein translation: CASSRDTSYEQYF.